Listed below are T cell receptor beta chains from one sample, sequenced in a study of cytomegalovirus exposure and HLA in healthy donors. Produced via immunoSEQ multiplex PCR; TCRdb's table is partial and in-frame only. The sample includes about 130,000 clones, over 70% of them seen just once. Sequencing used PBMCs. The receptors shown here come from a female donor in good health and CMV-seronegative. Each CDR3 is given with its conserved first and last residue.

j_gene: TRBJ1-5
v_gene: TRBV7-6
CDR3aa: CASSLARGPGNQPQHF

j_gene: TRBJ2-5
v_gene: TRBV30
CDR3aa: CAWRGQGETQYF

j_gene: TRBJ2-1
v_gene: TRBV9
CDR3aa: CASSPRASGEYNEQFF

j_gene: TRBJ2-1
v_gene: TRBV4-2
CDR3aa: CASSKQTSGGDDEQFF

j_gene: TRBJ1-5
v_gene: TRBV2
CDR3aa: CATSNQEQPQHF

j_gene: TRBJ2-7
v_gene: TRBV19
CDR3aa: CASSIVPTSGRYEQYF

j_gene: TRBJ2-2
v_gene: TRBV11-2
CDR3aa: CASSPAGELFF

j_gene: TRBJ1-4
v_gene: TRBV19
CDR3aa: CASRRTGEEKLFF

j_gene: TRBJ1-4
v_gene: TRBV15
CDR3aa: CATLRLRATNEKLFF

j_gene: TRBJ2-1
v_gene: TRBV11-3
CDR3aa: CASSSVGAGPYNEQFF

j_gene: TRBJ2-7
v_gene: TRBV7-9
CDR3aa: CSSSLLYEQYF

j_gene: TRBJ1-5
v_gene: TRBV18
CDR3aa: CASSPAGFQPQHF

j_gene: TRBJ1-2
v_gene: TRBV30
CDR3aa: CAWSVSSYGYTF

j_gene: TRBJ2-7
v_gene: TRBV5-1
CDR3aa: CASSLLVLRGSGRSHEQYF

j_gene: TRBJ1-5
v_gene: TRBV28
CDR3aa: CASVGQGVGQPQHF

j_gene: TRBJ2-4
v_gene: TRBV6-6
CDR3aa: CASSLGDRLAKNSQYF

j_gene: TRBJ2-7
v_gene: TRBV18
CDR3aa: CASSPVRTGEGYEQYF

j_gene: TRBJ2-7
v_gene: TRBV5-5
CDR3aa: CASSFGAGNSYEQYF

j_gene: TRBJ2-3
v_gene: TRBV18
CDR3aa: CASSPGLAGSTDTQYF

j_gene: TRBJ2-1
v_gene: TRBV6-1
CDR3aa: CASNPTGVPYNEQFF

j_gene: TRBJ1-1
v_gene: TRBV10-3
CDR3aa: CAISERDRGQVEAFF

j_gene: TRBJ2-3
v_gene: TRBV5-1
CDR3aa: CASGEGWTSTDTQYF

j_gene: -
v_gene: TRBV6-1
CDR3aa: CASSEAGTGRYEQYF

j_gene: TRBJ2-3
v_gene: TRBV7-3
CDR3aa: CASSRGTGSTTDTQYF

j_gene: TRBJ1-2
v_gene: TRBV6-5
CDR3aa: CASSATGDYGYTF

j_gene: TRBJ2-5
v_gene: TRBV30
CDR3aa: CAWSVRGGETQYF

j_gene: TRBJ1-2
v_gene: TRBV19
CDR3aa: CASSRSRDYGYTF

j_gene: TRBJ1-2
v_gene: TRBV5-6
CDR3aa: CASSLAQFGQGSYGYTF

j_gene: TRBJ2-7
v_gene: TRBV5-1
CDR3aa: CASSLATGTEQYF

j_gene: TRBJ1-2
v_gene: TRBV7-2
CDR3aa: CASSLVKGTTGKGYTF

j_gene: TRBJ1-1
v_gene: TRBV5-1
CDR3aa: CASSAETMNTEAFF

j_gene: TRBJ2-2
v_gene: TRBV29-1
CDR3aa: CSVRGGNTGELFF

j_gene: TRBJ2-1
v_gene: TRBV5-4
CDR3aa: CASSLAGENEQFF

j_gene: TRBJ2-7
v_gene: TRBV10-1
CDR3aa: CASSDQLAGGSEQYF

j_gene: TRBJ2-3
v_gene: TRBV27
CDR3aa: CASHGRGPGTDTQYF

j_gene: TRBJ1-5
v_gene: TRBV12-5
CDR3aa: CASGLQAQPQHF

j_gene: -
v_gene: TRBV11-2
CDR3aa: CASSLVGVWKNEQYF

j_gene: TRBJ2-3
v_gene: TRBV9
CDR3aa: CASQEGGELTDTQYF

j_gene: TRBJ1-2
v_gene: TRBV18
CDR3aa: CASSPGGLTFYGYTF

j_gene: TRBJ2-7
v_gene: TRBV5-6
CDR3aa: CASSPNAGDAYEQYF

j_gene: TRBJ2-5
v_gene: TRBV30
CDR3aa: CACKLANQETQYF

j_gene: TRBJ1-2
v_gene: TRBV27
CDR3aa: CASSFGGANIYGYTF

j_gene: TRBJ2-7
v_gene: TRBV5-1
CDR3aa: CASRAGLANYEQYF

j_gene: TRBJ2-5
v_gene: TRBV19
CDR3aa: CASSIDREQTQYF

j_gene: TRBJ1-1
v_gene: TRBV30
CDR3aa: CAWSVRYTEAFF

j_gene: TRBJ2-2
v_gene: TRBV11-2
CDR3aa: CASSPGTSGIRDTGELFF

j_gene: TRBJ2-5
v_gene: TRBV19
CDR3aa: CASSTGSGGQETQYF

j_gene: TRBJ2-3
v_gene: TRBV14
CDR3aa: CASSVQVGDTQYF

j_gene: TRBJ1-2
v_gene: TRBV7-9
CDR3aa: CASSQQGGGYGYTF

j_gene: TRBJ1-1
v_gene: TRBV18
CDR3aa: CASSQITGGWTEAFF

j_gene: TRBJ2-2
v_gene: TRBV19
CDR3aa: CASSAPTGILKDTGELFF

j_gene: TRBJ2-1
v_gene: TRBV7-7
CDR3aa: CASSSGRTGNEQFF